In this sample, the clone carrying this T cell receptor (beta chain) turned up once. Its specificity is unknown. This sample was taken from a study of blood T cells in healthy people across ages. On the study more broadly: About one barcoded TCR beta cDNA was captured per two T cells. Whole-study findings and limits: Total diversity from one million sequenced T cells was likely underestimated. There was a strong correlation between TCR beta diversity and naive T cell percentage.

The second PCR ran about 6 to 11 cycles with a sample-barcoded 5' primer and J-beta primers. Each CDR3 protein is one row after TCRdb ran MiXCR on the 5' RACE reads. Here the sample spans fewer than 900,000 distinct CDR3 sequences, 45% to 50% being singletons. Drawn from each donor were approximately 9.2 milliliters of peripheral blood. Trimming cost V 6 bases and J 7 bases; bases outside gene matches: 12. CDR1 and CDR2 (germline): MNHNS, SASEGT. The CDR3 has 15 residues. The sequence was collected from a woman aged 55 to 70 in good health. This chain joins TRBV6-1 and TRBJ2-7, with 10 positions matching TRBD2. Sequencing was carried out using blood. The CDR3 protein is CASRRLAGEGDEQYF. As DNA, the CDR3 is TGTGCCAGCAGGCGGCTAGCGGGAGAAGGCGATGAGCAGTACTTC.